Below, 4 T cell receptor beta chains from the same sample are listed, as sequenced in a study of cytomegalovirus exposure and HLA in healthy donors. Researchers ran the PCR with 60 Vbeta and 13 Jbeta primers. Assay: immunoSEQ multiplex PCR; the TCRdb copy retains only in-frame clones and omits some. There are over 100,000 clones in the sample; about 74% occur only once, and around 4.8% lies in the top ten. Sequencing was performed on PBMCs. These receptors were collected from a man in his thirties or forties in good health and CMV-seropositive.

The rearrangement links TRBV29-1 to TRBJ2-3, with 16 bases identical to TRBD2. V was clipped by 7 bases and J by 1 base; unmatched bases: 11. This CDR3 is built from 18 residues. Germline values: CDR1 SQVTM, CDR2 ANQGSEA. CDR3 DNA: TGCAGCGCGGACTTGGGACTAGCGGGGGGGCTGGGCACAGATACGCAGTATTTT. The encoded protein is CSADLGLAGGLGTDTQYF.

The chain employs TRBV15 and TRBJ2-1, with D maybe TRBD1 (5 bases). The CDR3 length is 15 residues. From germline, CDR1 is LNHNV and CDR2 YYDKDF (reference sequence). Trimming left V 8 bases short and J 2 bases short, with 16 bases between. CDR3 coding DNA: TGTGCCACCTCCGGGTCCAGGGAACCCTACAATGAGCAGTTCTTC. Translation gives CATSGSREPYNEQFF.

The CDR3 loop reads CAWSVRAGEKLFF. The CDR3 DNA is TGTGCCTGGAGTGTCAGGGCGGGGGAAAAACTGTTTTTT. The chain joins TRBV30 to TRBJ1-4, with D possibly matching TRBD1 (5 bases). V was cut by 0 bases and J by 8 bases, with 10 bases left in between. Looked up from germline, CDR1 is GTSNPN and CDR2 is SVGIG (reference sequence). The CDR3 sequence is 13 residues long. The full variable domain, completed using reference TRBV30 and TRBJ1-4, is SQTIHQWPATLVQPVGSPLSLECTVEGTSNPNLYWYRQAAGRGLQLLFYSVGIGQISSEVPQNLSASRPQDRQFILSSKKLLLSDSGFYLCAWSVRAGEKLFFGSGTQLSVL.

The CDR3 region is CASSVTGNQPQHF. The DNA for the CDR3 is TGCGCCAGCAGTGTGACAGGAAATCAGCCCCAGCATTTT. V gene TRBV10-2 combines with J gene TRBJ1-5; a possible D gene is TRBD1 (6 bases). Germline V lookup: CDR1 WSHSY, CDR2 SAAADI. This CDR3 comprises 13 residues. V gave up 4 bases and J gave up 4 bases, with 8 bases separating them.